These T cell receptor beta chains were read from a single sample in a study of vaccination effects on CD4 cells after COVID-19. The antigens these receptors bind are not known. Here immunoSEQ multiplex PCR was the method, and the copy in TCRdb shows in-frame clones only, minus some. The sample yields 24,000 or so clones, around 70% seen once. The sequences come from CD4+ T cells from PBMCs cultured with SARS-CoV-2 spike peptides, collected after COVID-19 vaccination. All receptors derive from a human donor who received a COVID-19 vaccine. Both conserved end residues are part of each CDR3. Fields, in order: V gene, J gene, D gene, clone size, CDR3 protein, CDR3 DNA. A D gene is named only where the DNA matches it firmly. Some rows mark clone size as missing; the rest say once, few, many or name a class of expanded clone.

>TRBV18|TRBJ2-7|TRBD2|NA
CASSPGSGGPYEQYF
TGTGCCAGCTCACCAGGTAGCGGGGGACCCTACGAGCAGTACTTC
>TRBV3-1/TRBV3-2|TRBJ2-3|TRBD2|NA
CASSLRAGVEDTQYF
TGTGCCAGCAGCCTGAGAGCGGGAGTGGAAGATACGCAGTATTTT
>TRBV18|TRBJ1-1|NA|few
CASSVAGVYTEAFF
TGTGCCAGCTCAGTAGCAGGGGTCTACACTGAAGCTTTCTTT
>TRBV11-2|TRBJ1-2|NA|NA
CASSLTGKGYYGYTF
TGTGCCAGCAGCTTAACAGGGAAGGGATACTATGGCTACACCTTC
>TRBV3-1/TRBV3-2|TRBJ2-5|TRBD1|NA
CASSGQGQETQYF
TGTGCCAGCAGCGGACAGGGCCAAGAGACCCAGTACTTC
>TRBV18|TRBJ2-6|NA|NA
CASSRGAGANVLTF
TGTGCCAGCTCACGGGGCGCTGGGGCCAACGTCCTGACTTTC
>TRBV5-1|TRBJ2-7|NA|NA
CASSLQPGDPRVEQYF
TGCGCCAGCAGCTTGCAGCCGGGAGACCCTCGAGTCGAGCAGTACTTC
>TRBV30|TRBJ2-5|NA|NA
CAWRLGLETQYF
TGTGCCTGGAGGTTGGGGCTGGAGACCCAGTACTTC
>TRBV3-1/TRBV3-2|TRBJ1-2|TRBD1|NA
CASSPSGTVYGYTF
TGTGCCAGCAGCCCGAGCGGGACAGTCTATGGCTACACCTTC
>TRBV4-1|TRBJ2-3|NA|once
CASSQVIAATDTQYF
TGCGCCAGCAGCCAAGTAATAGCGGCTACAGATACGCAGTATTTT
>TRBV3-1/TRBV3-2|TRBJ2-1|NA|NA
CASSQVASYNEQFF
TGTGCCAGCAGCCAAGTTGCCAGCTACAATGAGCAGTTCTTC
>TRBV6-6|TRBJ1-1|NA|NA
CASRGPKTEAFF
TGTGCCAGCAGGGGGCCGAAGACTGAAGCTTTCTTT
>TRBV5-1|TRBJ2-5|NA|NA
CASSLQETQYF
TGCGCCAGCAGCCTTCAAGAGACCCAGTACTTC
>TRBV27|TRBJ2-1|TRBD2|NA
CASRVSGGTHNEQFF
TGTGCCAGCAGGGTTAGCGGGGGGACACACAATGAGCAGTTCTTC
>TRBV6-5|TRBJ2-3|TRBD1|NA
CASRNSGTATDTQYF
TGTGCCAGCAGAAATTCCGGGACAGCCACAGATACGCAGTATTTT
>TRBV7-8|TRBJ1-3|NA|NA
CASSHGGNTIYF
TGTGCCAGCAGCCACGGAGGAAACACCATATATTTT
>TRBV24-1|TRBJ2-7|NA|NA
CATSDLSHDEQYF
TGTGCCACCAGTGATTTGAGCCACGACGAGCAGTACTTC
>TRBV9|TRBJ2-3|TRBD2|NA
CASSGGGLGADTQYF
TGTGCCAGCAGTGGCGGGGGGCTTGGTGCAGATACGCAGTATTTT
>TRBV27|TRBJ1-2|NA|NA
CASSPGTGSLYYGYTF
TGTGCCAGCAGTCCGGGGACGGGAAGTCTGTACTATGGCTACACCTTC
>TRBV11-2|TRBJ2-3|TRBD1|NA
CASSSDLRGSGDTQYF
TGTGCCAGCAGCAGTGATCTCAGGGGGTCGGGAGATACGCAGTATTTT
>TRBV11-2|TRBJ2-1|NA|NA
CASSLEEEWDEQFF
TGTGCCAGCAGCTTAGAGGAGGAATGGGATGAGCAGTTCTTC
>TRBV5-6|TRBJ2-2|NA|NA
CASRFGTELLSGELFF
TGTGCCAGCAGATTCGGGACTGAACTACTTTCGGGGGAGCTGTTTTTT